This TCR beta chain stems from a study of sequential checkpoint blockade in melanoma. Study-level information: 91 pretreatment tumor DNA samples were TCRβ immunosequenced.

Germline CDR1 is MNHGY and CDR2 is SAAAGT. CDR3 size: 15 residues. The V end lost 4 bases, the J end lost 4 bases, and 17 bases lay between the germline ends. General study findings and limits: Response in arm A was associated with pretreatment TIL clonality.

Generated by immunoSEQ multiplex PCR, the TCRdb table keeps only in-frame clones and is missing some. The sample shows 15,000 to 20,000 clones, roughly 25% of them seen only once. Documented treatment: randomized to nivolumab then ipilimumab (arm A) or the reverse (arm B). This clone was seen only a few times. Its antigen is not known. Material: tumor tissue (inferred from file names), obtained from a patient given nivolumab and ipilimumab in sequence. This receptor was obtained from a human donor with melanoma. This sequence joins TRBV6-8 and TRBJ2-7; possible D gene TRBD2, 6 bases. CDR3 in amino acids: CASSWMRTTPYEQYF. Here the CDR3 DNA reads TGTGCCAGCAGTTGGATGAGGACTACACCTTACGAGCAGTACTTC.